Below are 21 T cell receptor beta chains sequenced from a single sample in a study of cytomegalovirus exposure and HLA in healthy donors. This PCR relied on a set of 60 Vbeta primers and 13 Jbeta primers. Sequencing used immunoSEQ multiplex PCR; TCRdb keeps in-frame clones, though not all of them. The sample consists of around 130,000 clones, over 75% of them appearing once. Material for sequencing was PBMCs. These receptors all come from a boy between 10 and 17 years old in good health and CMV-seronegative.

The rearrangement joins TRBV4-3 to TRBJ2-1, with 7 nucleotides matching TRBD1. Per germline, CDR1 LGHNA and CDR2 YSLEER. V shed 3 bases and J 7 bases; nucleotides not matched to a gene: 9. This CDR3 comprises 15 residues. The CDR3 reads CASSQAPGQPNEQFF. CDR3 bases: TGCGCCAGCAGCCAGGCCCCGGGACAGCCAAATGAGCAGTTCTTC.

The chain carries TRBV23-1 and TRBJ1-1; TRBD1 matches 9 bases. TRBV23-1 is identified as an open reading frame with a role that is uncertain. With V trimmed by 2 bases and J by 5 bases, 6 bases remained unmatched. The CDR3 covers 15 residues. The DNA for the CDR3 is TGCGCCAGCAGTCAACTGGACAGGGGTGGGACTGAAGCTTTCTTT. Amino acids: CASSQLDRGGTEAFF.

CDR3 residues: CASSEARSVADTQYF. The CDR3 coding sequence is TGTGCCAGCAGTGAAGCCAGGTCTGTTGCGGATACGCAGTATTTT. This rearrangement joins TRBV2 to TRBJ2-3; D is unresolved. Deletions cut 0 bases from V and 6 bases from J, with 13 bases between. This CDR3 is built from 15 residues. Germline V lookup: CDR1 SNHLY, CDR2 FYNNEI.

V gene TRBV7-9 combines with J gene TRBJ2-7, with TRBD2 matching 9 bases. Germline CDR1 is SEHNR and CDR2 is FQNEAQ (reference sequence). The trim removed 3 bases at V and 3 bases at J, leaving 9 bases unmatched. The CDR3 is made up of 16 amino acids. CDR3 in amino acids: CASSFRGGSGSYEQYF. The CDR3 coding sequence is TGTGCCAGCAGCTTCCGGGGGGGTAGCGGGAGCTACGAGCAGTACTTC.

The chain uses TRBV11-2 and TRBJ2-1; 9 bases line up with TRBD2. CDR3 length: 17 amino acids. Germline trimming cut 0 bases from V and 7 bases from J; bases unmatched to any gene: 10. The germline V gene encodes CDR1 SGHAT and CDR2 FQNNGV. The CDR3, as DNA: TGTGCCAGCAGCTTAGATTACGGCGGGGGGGCCGGGAATGAGCAGTTCTTC. Its translation is CASSLDYGGGAGNEQFF.

This clone was detected a few times. This rearrangement joins TRBV6-4 to TRBJ1-2; possibly TRBD1 for D (5 bases). This CDR3 is built from 13 residues. With 4 bases removed from V and 2 bases from J, the gap between germline ends came to 8 bases. In germline, CDR1 is MRHNA, CDR2 SNTAGT. CDR3 residues: CASSADRNYGYTF. In DNA form, the CDR3 reads TGTGCCAGCAGTGCCGACAGAAACTATGGCTACACCTTC.

J is TRBJ2-3 and V is TRBV5-8, with 9 bases fitting TRBD2. The trim removed 4 bases at V and 2 bases at J, leaving 8 bases unmatched. This CDR3 comprises 16 residues. Per germline, CDR1 SGHTS and CDR2 YDEGEE. Here the CDR3 reads CASSKRAGGNTDTQYF. The CDR3 DNA follows: TGTGCCAGCAGCAAAAGAGCGGGGGGTAACACAGATACGCAGTATTTT.

This clone appeared a single time. The rearrangement joins TRBV30 to TRBJ2-7; 9 bases align to TRBD1. Losses at the gene ends were 6 bases for V and 4 bases for J; bases not matched to a gene: 16. The germline CDR1 and CDR2 sequences are GTSNPN and SVGIG (reference sequence). The CDR3 spans 16 residues. CDR3 protein: CACTLLRDRVLYEQYF. In DNA, the CDR3 is TGTGCCTGTACGTTACTACGGGACAGGGTTTTATACGAGCAGTACTTC.

The J gene is TRBJ2-5, the V gene TRBV11-2, with 8 bases aligning to TRBD2. Germline CDR1 is SGHAT and CDR2 is FQNNGV. The CDR3 is made up of 14 amino acids. V gave up 5 bases and J gave up 2 bases; unmatched junction bases: 4. CDR3 sequence: CASSPSGGQETQYF. As DNA, the CDR3 is TGTGCCAGCAGCCCCAGCGGGGGACAAGAGACCCAGTACTTC.

In this sample, this clone turned up once. The genes are TRBV4-1 and TRBJ2-1; D gene unclear. From germline, CDR1 is MGHRA and CDR2 YSYEKL. V lost 1 base and J 6 bases, leaving 13 bases between the germline ends. The CDR3 runs to 15 residues. This chain's CDR3 is CASSQATPQVNEQFF. CDR3 sequence (DNA): TGCGCCAGCAGCCAAGCTACACCTCAGGTCAATGAGCAGTTCTTC.

The V call is TRBV5-3, the J call TRBJ1-1, with 8 bases lining up with TRBD1. TRBV5-3 is designated an ORF whose function remains uncertain. V shed 3 bases and J 4 bases; nucleotides not matched to a gene: 20. The CDR3 consists of 19 residues. The CDR3 is CARSSRLPRTGIKFTEAFF. CDR3 nucleotides: TGTGCCAGAAGCTCCCGACTTCCTAGGACAGGGATCAAGTTCACTGAAGCTTTCTTT.

The chain joins TRBV2 to TRBJ1-5, with a possible D match to TRBD1 (5 bases). CDR3 length: 13 amino acids. The germline gives CDR1 SNHLY, CDR2 FYNNEI. Trimming left V 6 bases short and J 2 bases short, with 8 bases between. The CDR3 nucleotides read TGTGCCAGCAGAGCGACAGGCAATCAGCCCCAGCATTTT. The encoded protein is CASRATGNQPQHF.

The chain employs TRBV11-2 and TRBJ1-3, with D possibly being TRBD1 (5 bases). With 7 bases removed from V and 0 bases from J, the gap between germline ends came to 10 bases. The length of the CDR3 is 14 residues. Germline assignment: CDR1 SGHAT and CDR2 FQNNGV. The CDR3 region is CASTDSDSGNTIYF. In nucleotides, the CDR3 is TGTGCCAGCACCGACAGCGACTCTGGAAACACCATATATTTT.

The genes are TRBV5-1 and TRBJ2-1; 10 bases are shared with TRBD1. The CDR3 covers 15 residues. V was pared by 2 bases and J by 9 bases, with 8 bases of the junction left unmatched. Per germline, CDR1 SGHRS and CDR2 YFSETQ. CDR3 nucleotides: TGCGCCAGCAGCTTTTCTGGACAGGGGGGTGGTGAGCAGTTCTTC. Protein product: CASSFSGQGGGEQFF.

The chain uses TRBV4-1 and TRBJ2-1; D possibly corresponds to TRBD1 (6 bases). The CDR3 spans 18 residues. CDR1 MGHRA and CDR2 YSYEKL come from the germline V gene. V lost 1 base, J lost 0 bases, and 16 bases lay in between. CDR3 region: CASSQAYSGANSYNEQFF. CDR3 sequence (DNA): TGCGCCAGCAGCCAAGCTTATTCAGGGGCTAACTCCTACAATGAGCAGTTCTTC.

CDR3 region: CASSSTSGSYNEQFF. CDR3 coding DNA: TGTGCCAGCAGCTCTACTAGCGGCTCCTACAATGAGCAGTTCTTC. The chain couples TRBV7-3 to TRBJ2-1; 8 positions match TRBD2. The germline gives CDR1 SGHTA, CDR2 FQGTGA. This CDR3 is 15 amino acids long. V lost 4 bases and J lost 0; bases outside the gene matches: 2.

The chain couples TRBV29-1 to TRBJ2-1, with a tentative D call TRBD2 (6 bases). Trimming stripped 0 bases from V and 4 bases from J, with 13 bases between. The germline V gene has CDR1 SQVTM and CDR2 ANQGSEA. The length of the CDR3 is 15 residues. The CDR3 region has the DNA TGCAGCGTTGAAGATGAAGGCGGGACTTACAATGAGCAGTTCTTC. Its translation: CSVEDEGGTYNEQFF.

This rearrangement joins TRBV7-8 to TRBJ2-3; D remains unclear. Trimming stripped 6 bases from V and 0 bases from J, with 10 bases between. This CDR3 contains 14 residues. Germline V gene sequence: CDR1 SGHVS, CDR2 FQNEAQ. Here the CDR3 DNA reads TGTGCCAGCAGTCCCGCACTCAGCACAGATACGCAGTATTTT. It specifies CASSPALSTDTQYF.

The chain joins TRBV29-1 to TRBJ2-1; 11 positions agree with TRBD2. This CDR3 has 13 residues. Looked up from germline, CDR1 is SQVTM and CDR2 is ANQGSEA. The CDR3 reads CSGILAGDNEQFF. In nucleotides, the CDR3 is TGCAGTGGTATACTAGCGGGGGACAATGAGCAGTTCTTC.

The rearrangement links TRBV5-4 to TRBJ2-6; 9 positions agree with TRBD2. The CDR3 loop spans 17 amino acids. CDR1 and CDR2 (germline): SGHNT, YYREEE (reference sequence). Trimming cost V 4 bases and J 1 base; bases outside gene matches: 6. The CDR3 here is CASSLVAGGSGANVLTF. In DNA, the CDR3 is TGTGCCAGCAGCCTTGTGGCGGGGGGGTCTGGGGCCAACGTCCTGACTTTC.

V usage is TRBV5-1 and J usage is TRBJ2-7; TRBD2 matches at 8 bases. Germline V gene data show CDR1 as SGHRS and CDR2 as YFSETQ. Unmatched junction bases numbered 10, after V lost 5 bases and J lost 0 bases. CDR3 length equals 16 residues. CDR3 sequence reads: CASSYQAGVNSYEQYF. CDR3 sequence (DNA): TGCGCCAGCAGTTACCAAGCGGGGGTCAACTCCTACGAGCAGTACTTC.